This TCR beta chain was recorded in a study of blood T cell repertoires in COVID-19. Background on the study: There were acute and convalescent COVID-19 samples, and they came from the United States, Italy and Spain.

Authors' data handling: Amplification with reference gene primers provided the estimates of nucleated cell counts. Assay used: immunoSEQ multiplex PCR; TCRdb lists only in-frame clones, some missing. For V, J and clone size, that table is used; D and trimming come from the DNA. Of around 150,000 clones in the sample, approximately 84% were seen once. This CDR3 region has 16 residues. CDR1 and CDR2 from the germline V gene are SGHKS and YYEKEE (reference sequence). V dropped 0 bases and J dropped 5; count of bases not matched to a gene: 10. This TCR was sampled from a woman over 75 with acute or convalescent COVID-19. The V gene is TRBV5-5, the J gene TRBJ1-1; 7 nucleotides line up with TRBD1. The specimen was peripheral blood. The CDR3 reads CASSLEGARISTEAFF. CDR3 DNA sequence: TGTGCCAGCAGCTTGGAGGGGGCTCGGATAAGTACTGAAGCTTTCTTT. The full variable domain, in which reference TRBV5-5 and TRBJ1-1 provide the parts outside the CDR3, is DAGVTQSPTHLIKTRGQQVTLRCSPISGHKSVSWYQQVLGQGPQFIFQYYEKEERGRGNFPDRFSARQFPNYSSELNVNALLLGDSALYLCASSLEGARISTEAFFGQGTRLTVV.